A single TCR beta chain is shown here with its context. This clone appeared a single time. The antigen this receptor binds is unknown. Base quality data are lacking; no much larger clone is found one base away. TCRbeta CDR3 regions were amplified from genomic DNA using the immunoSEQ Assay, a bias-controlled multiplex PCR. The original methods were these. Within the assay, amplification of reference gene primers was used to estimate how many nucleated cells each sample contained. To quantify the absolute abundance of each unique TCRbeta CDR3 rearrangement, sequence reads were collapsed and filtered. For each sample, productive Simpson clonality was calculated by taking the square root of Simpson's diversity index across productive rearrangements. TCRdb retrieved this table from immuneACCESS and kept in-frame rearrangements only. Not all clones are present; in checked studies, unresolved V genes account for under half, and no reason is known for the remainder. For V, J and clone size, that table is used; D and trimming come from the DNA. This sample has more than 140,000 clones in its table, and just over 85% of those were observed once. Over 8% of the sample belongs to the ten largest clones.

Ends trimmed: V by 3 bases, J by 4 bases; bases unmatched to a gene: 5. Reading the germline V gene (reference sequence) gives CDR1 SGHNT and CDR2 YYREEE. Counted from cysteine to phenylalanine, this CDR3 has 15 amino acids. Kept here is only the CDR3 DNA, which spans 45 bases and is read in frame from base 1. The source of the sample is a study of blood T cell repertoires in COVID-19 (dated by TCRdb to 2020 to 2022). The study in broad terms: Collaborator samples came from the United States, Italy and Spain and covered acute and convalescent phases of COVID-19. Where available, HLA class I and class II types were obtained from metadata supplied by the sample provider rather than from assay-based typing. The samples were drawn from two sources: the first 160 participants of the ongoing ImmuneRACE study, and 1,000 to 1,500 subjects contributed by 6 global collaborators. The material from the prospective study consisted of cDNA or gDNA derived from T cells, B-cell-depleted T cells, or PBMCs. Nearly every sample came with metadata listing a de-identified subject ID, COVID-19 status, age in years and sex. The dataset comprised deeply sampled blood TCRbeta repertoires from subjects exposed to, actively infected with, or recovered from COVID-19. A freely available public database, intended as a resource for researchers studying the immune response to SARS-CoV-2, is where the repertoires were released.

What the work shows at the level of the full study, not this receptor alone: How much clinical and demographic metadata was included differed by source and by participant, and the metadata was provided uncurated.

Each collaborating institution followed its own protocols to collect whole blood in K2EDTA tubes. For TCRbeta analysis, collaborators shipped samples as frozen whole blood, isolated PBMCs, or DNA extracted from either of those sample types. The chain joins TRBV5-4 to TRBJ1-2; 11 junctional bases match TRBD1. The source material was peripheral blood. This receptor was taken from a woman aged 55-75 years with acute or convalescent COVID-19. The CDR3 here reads CASSWGTGGAYGYTF. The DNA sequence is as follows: TGTGCCAGCAGCTGGGGGACAGGGGGGGCCTATGGCTACACCTTC.